These 22 T cell receptor beta chains came from one sample sequenced in a study of early T cells in non-severe SARS-CoV-2 infection. TCRdb reprocessed the 5' RACE reads with MiXCR, giving one entry per CDR3 protein. The sample lists about 22,000 distinct CDR3 sequences; 3% to 4% were seen once. The sample taken for sequencing was whole blood. These receptors were collected from an adult who was a healthcare worker with PCR-confirmed SARS-CoV-2 infection or an uninfected control (not recorded which).

The V and J genes are TRBV7-3 and TRBJ2-1; 9 nucleotides line up with TRBD2. CDR1 is SGHTA, CDR2 FQGTGA, per germline. The CDR3 covers 17 residues. The V and J ends lost 5 bases and 5 bases, in that order; junction bases with no gene match: 13. The CDR3 loop is CASSPYSGLAGNNEQFF. The CDR3 DNA follows: TGTGCCAGCAGCCCATACTCCGGGCTAGCGGGGAACAATGAGCAGTTCTTC.

Judged by abundance, this clonotype is medium-sized. The rearrangement links TRBV30 to TRBJ2-3, with D hard to call. Between the trimmed V and J ends, which lost 5 bases and 5 bases, there was a span of 8 bases. This CDR3 contains 11 residues. Germline assignment: CDR1 GTSNPN and CDR2 SVGIG (reference sequence). The CDR3 protein is CAWSGRDTQYF. The CDR3 coding sequence is TGTGCCTGGTCCGGAAGAGATACGCAGTATTTT.

This clonotype was detected ten times or more. The J gene is TRBJ2-5, the V gene TRBV6-2 or TRBV6-3; no clear D. Trimming pared 4 bases from V and 10 bases from J, leaving 13 bases between. The CDR3 covers 12 residues. CDR1 is MNHEY, CDR2 SVGEGT, per germline. The chain's CDR3 is CASSWTRKGQYF. The DNA of the CDR3 is TGTGCCAGCAGTTGGACGAGGAAAGGCCAGTACTTC.

At least ten counts were recorded for this clonotype. The chain couples TRBV7-9 to TRBJ2-1; 12 nucleotides align to TRBD2. CDR1 and CDR2 (germline): SEHNR, FQNEAQ (reference sequence). The V segment lost 3 bases and the J segment 8 bases; nucleotides outside the gene matches: 8. There are 16 residues in the CDR3. The CDR3 DNA follows: TGTGCCAGCAGCTTGCTAGCGGGAGGGCTGAGGTATGAGCAGTTCTTC. It specifies CASSLLAGGLRYEQFF.

Note on this clonotype: A read error may explain this, as a much larger clone is one base away. The chain has TRBV27 and TRBJ1-1, with D unresolved. The germline gives CDR1 MNHEY, CDR2 SMNVEV (reference sequence). This CDR3 is 10 amino acids long. As DNA, the CDR3 is TGTGACAGCGGGCACACTGAAGCTTTCTTT. It specifies CDSGHTEAFF.

This clonotype was detected ten times or more. The gene calls are TRBV9 and TRBJ2-1, with D perhaps matching TRBD2 (5 bases). Germline CDR1 reads SGDLS; CDR2 reads YYNGEE. Trimming took 4 bases from V and 5 from J, leaving 19 bases between them. The CDR3 has 16 residues. CDR3 in DNA: TGTGCCAGCAGCACCCGAGAAGCGGCCGTCCACAATGAGCAGTTCTTC. It translates to CASSTREAAVHNEQFF.

The sample holds many counts of this clonotype. The chain uses TRBV5-5 and TRBJ2-1; TRBD1 matches at 9 bases. Per the germline V gene, CDR1 is SGHKS and CDR2 is YYEKEE (reference sequence). The CDR3 sequence is 15 residues long. V dropped 4 bases and J dropped 2; count of bases not matched to a gene: 4. The CDR3 coding sequence is TGTGCCAGCAGCAGGGACAGGGAGGCCTACAATGAGCAGTTCTTC. This translates into CASSRDREAYNEQFF.

This clonotype is medium-sized (0.01 to 0.1%). The chain employs TRBV28 and TRBJ1-3; TRBD1 matches at 8 bases. V gave up 5 bases and J gave up 0 bases; unmatched junction bases: 15. The CDR3 covers 19 residues. The germline V gene encodes CDR1 MDHEN and CDR2 SYDVKM. The CDR3 loop is CASSADRDRFPLSGNTIYF. CDR3 nucleotide sequence: TGTGCCAGCAGTGCAGACCGGGACAGGTTCCCTCTCTCTGGAAACACCATATATTTT.

The chain has TRBV29-1 and TRBJ2-5; the match to TRBD1 covers 9 bases. Per germline, CDR1 SQVTM and CDR2 ANQGSEA. The V segment lost 5 bases and the J segment 4 bases; nucleotides outside the gene matches: 5. This CDR3 has 13 residues. The CDR3 region is CSVRGQGLETQYF. In nucleotides, the CDR3 is TGCAGCGTTAGGGGACAGGGTTTAGAGACCCAGTACTTC.

This clonotype has at least ten counts. This chain uses TRBV7-2 with TRBJ1-1, with D perhaps matching TRBD1 (6 bases). The V gene lost 2 bases and the J gene lost 1 base, with 8 bases spanning the gap. CDR3 length: 14 residues. Per the germline V gene, CDR1 is SGHTA and CDR2 is FQGNSA. CDR3 bases: TGTGCCAGCAGCTTACAGGGGTCGAACACTGAAGCTTTCTTT. Its protein is CASSLQGSNTEAFF.

This clonotype was seen many times. The chain combines TRBV6-4 with TRBJ2-3, with D perhaps being TRBD1 or TRBD2 (5 bases each). CDR1 MRHNA and CDR2 SNTAGT come from the germline V gene. Trimming removed 2 bases from V and 0 bases from J, with 9 bases in between. This CDR3 has 15 amino acids. CDR3 residues: CASSDGRDSTDTQYF. The DNA of the CDR3 is TGTGCCAGCAGTGACGGCCGGGACAGCACAGATACGCAGTATTTT.

This clonotype was seen many times. V gene TRBV18 combines with J gene TRBJ2-5; D may be TRBD2 (5 bases). Germline V lookup: CDR1 KGHSH, CDR2 LQKENI. CDR3 length: 14 residues. Trimming removed 1 base from V and 4 bases from J, with 10 bases in between. This CDR3 reads CASSPRNSGETQYF. CDR3 coding DNA: TGTGCCAGCTCACCACGAAACAGCGGAGAGACCCAGTACTTC.

By sample share, this clonotype is medium-sized. The chain is built from TRBV6-1 and TRBJ1-2, with D unresolved. Trimming removed 0 bases at V and 4 bases at J, with 9 bases between. The CDR3 contains 14 residues. Germline CDR1 is MNHNS and CDR2 is SASEGT. CDR3 nucleotide sequence: TGTGCCAGCAGTGAAGCGCAGGACGGCTATGGCTACACCTTC. As protein: CASSEAQDGYGYTF.

This clonotype was observed a few times. J is TRBJ2-7 and V is TRBV12-3 or TRBV12-4, with D possibly TRBD2 on 5 matching bases. V was pared by 5 bases and J by 3 bases, with 11 bases between. The CDR3 is 13 residues long. DNA of the CDR3: TGTGCCAGCAGTCCTCGAGGGATCTACGAGCAGTACTTC. Protein product: CASSPRGIYEQYF.

This clonotype was counted at least ten times. In DNA form, the CDR3 reads TGTGCCAGCAGCCTCCGGGACAGGTTCTACAATGAGCAGTTCTTC. Protein: CASSLRDRFYNEQFF. This rearrangement joins TRBV5-5 to TRBJ2-1, with 8 bases identical to TRBD1. V shed 4 bases and J 3 bases; nucleotides not matched to a gene: 6. Germline V gene sequence: CDR1 SGHKS, CDR2 YYEKEE (reference sequence). The CDR3 is 15 amino acids.

This clonotype was seen many times. CDR3 in DNA: TGCAGTGCCCAACGGGGCCGGTCGAGCTCCTACAATGAGCAGTTCTTC. Its translation is CSAQRGRSSSYNEQFF. The chain links TRBV20-1 to TRBJ2-1; tentatively, D is TRBD1 or TRBD2 (5 bases each). Germline CDR1 reads DFQATT; CDR2 reads SNEGSKA (reference sequence). V was pared by 6 bases and J by 0 bases, with 18 bases between. The CDR3 is made up of 16 amino acids.

This clonotype occurred many times. This chain connects TRBV7-8 to TRBJ1-5, with a weak D call TRBD1 (6 bases). V was trimmed by 1 base and J by 0 bases, leaving 16 bases between them. This CDR3 spans 18 amino acids. The germline CDR1 and CDR2 sequences are SGHVS and FQNEAQ. CDR3 bases: TGTGCCAGCAGCTTAGTTCCACAGGGCACGTATAGCAATCAGCCCCAGCATTTT. This encodes CASSLVPQGTYSNQPQHF. Based on the CDR3 plus reference TRBV7-8 and TRBJ1-5, the full variable domain is GAGVSQSPRYKVAKRGQDVALRCDPISGHVSLFWYQQALGQGPEFLTYFQNEAQLDKSGLPSDRFFAERPEGSVSTLKIQRTQQEDSAVYLCASSLVPQGTYSNQPQHFGDGTRLSIL.

V and J are TRBV7-2 and TRBJ2-7; no clear D gene. CDR1 is SGHTA, CDR2 FQGNSA, per germline. The CDR3 is 14 amino acids. V lost 2 bases, J lost 3 bases, and 11 bases lay in between. CDR3 in amino acids: CASSLIDGIYEQYF. The CDR3 nucleotides are TGTGCCAGCAGCTTAATCGACGGAATCTACGAGCAGTACTTC.

At least ten counts were recorded for this clonotype. The chain is built from TRBV7-2 and TRBJ2-3, with TRBD2 matching over 8 bases. V was clipped by 4 bases and J by 7 bases; unmatched bases: 10. The CDR3 is 15 residues long. Per germline, CDR1 SGHTA and CDR2 FQGNSA. CDR3 DNA sequence: TGTGCCAGCAGCTCAGCGGGAGCTCCGGGAAATACGCAGTATTTT. Amino acid sequence: CASSSAGAPGNTQYF.

This clonotype was detected ten times or more. The rearrangement joins TRBV6-2 or TRBV6-3 to TRBJ2-3; TRBD1 aligns across 8 bases. The CDR3 consists of 18 residues. J gave up 2 bases and V 4 bases, and 14 bases lay outside the gene matches. The germline CDR1 and CDR2 sequences are MNHEY and SVGEGT. The CDR3 sequence is CASSFSPGQGGFTDTQYF. CDR3 nucleotide sequence: TGTGCCAGCAGTTTTTCGCCCGGACAGGGTGGTTTCACAGATACGCAGTATTTT.

This clonotype was counted at least ten times. This chain links TRBV9 with TRBJ2-1, with TRBD2 identical over 9 bases. V was pared by 4 bases and J by 10 bases, with 12 bases of the junction left unmatched. Germline CDR1 SGDLS, CDR2 YYNGEE. The CDR3 consists of 15 residues. In DNA, the CDR3 is TGTGCCAGCAGCCCCCGAGGGACTAGCAGTGTAGAGCAGTTCTTC. Its translation is CASSPRGTSSVEQFF. Using reference TRBV9 and TRBJ2-1 for the parts outside the CDR3, the full variable domain is DSGVTQTPKHLITATGQRVTLRCSPRSGDLSVYWYQQSLDQGLQFLIQYYNGEERAKGNILERFSAQQFPDLHSELNLSSLELGDSALYFCASSPRGTSSVEQFFGPGTRLTVL.

This clonotype was observed at least ten times. The rearrangement uses TRBV3-1 and TRBJ1-2; 8 bases map to TRBD1. CDR1 and CDR2 from the germline V gene are LGHDT and YNNKEL (reference sequence). The CDR3 is 15 amino acids. V lost 4 bases to trimming and J lost 2 bases; unmatched junction nucleotides: 6. The CDR3 is CASSPRTGSNYGYTF. CDR3 nucleotides: TGTGCCAGCAGCCCCCGGACAGGGAGCAACTATGGCTACACCTTC.